The clone carrying this T cell receptor (beta chain) was seen a few times. This sample was taken from a study of graft-versus-host responses after intestinal transplantation. Trimming removed 7 bases at V and 4 bases at J, with 11 bases between. CDR1 is SGHAT and CDR2 is FQNNGV in the germline V gene. This CDR3 is built from 13 residues. Irradiated, violet-dye-labeled stimulators (around 200,000) were plated alongside around 200,000 CFSE-labeled responders. Repertoires were generated with immunoSEQ multiplex PCR, while TCRdb's copy carries only in-frame clones and drops some. Of tens of thousands of clones in the sample, approximately 33% are singletons; the top ten hold roughly 9.8%.

This receptor was obtained from a human patient who received an intestinal transplant. The sequencing used alloreactive CD8+ T cells from a mixed lymphocyte reaction culture, collected before intestinal transplant. Documented subset: CFSE-low proliferating T cells sorted from approximately 6-day pre-transplant mixed lymphocyte reaction (GvH or HvG direction). The gene calls are TRBV11-2 and TRBJ2-1; D is unresolved. CDR3 nucleotides: TGTGCCAGCATTCGTGAAGGTTACAATGAGCAGTTCTTC. Its protein product is CASIREGYNEQFF.